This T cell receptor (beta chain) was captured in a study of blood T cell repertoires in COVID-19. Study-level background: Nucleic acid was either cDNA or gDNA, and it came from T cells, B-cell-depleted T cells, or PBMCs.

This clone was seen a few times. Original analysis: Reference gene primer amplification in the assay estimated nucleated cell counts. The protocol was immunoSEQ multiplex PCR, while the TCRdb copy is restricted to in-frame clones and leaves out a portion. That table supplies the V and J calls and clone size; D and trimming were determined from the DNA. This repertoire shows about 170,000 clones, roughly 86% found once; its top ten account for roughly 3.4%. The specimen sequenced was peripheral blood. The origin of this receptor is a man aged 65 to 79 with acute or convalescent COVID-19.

This CDR3 reads CAGARGLRQTEAFF. DNA for the CDR3: TGTGCGGGGGCCCGGGGCCTCAGACAGACTGAAGCTTTCTTT. This rearrangement joins TRBV6-5 to TRBJ1-1; tentative D call: TRBD1 (6 bases). The CDR3 has 14 amino acids. Germline V lookup: CDR1 MNHEY, CDR2 SVGAGI.